The entry below gives a single T cell receptor beta chain sequence along with its context. This clone was observed many times. Which antigen it targets is not known. The record has no base qualities; no much larger clone is one base away. From the cysteine up to the phenylalanine, the CDR3 has a length of 17 residues. Left in the record is the CDR3 DNA by itself, 51 bases read in frame from the first base. CDR1 and CDR2 (LGHNA, YSLEER) derive from the germline V gene. Trimming costs V 4 bases and J 9 bases, and their ends lie 22 bases apart. TCRbeta CDR3 regions were amplified from genomic DNA using the immunoSEQ Assay, a bias-controlled multiplex PCR. In the authors' own workflow: The number of nucleated cells in each sample was estimated by amplification of reference gene primers within the assay. Sequence reads were collapsed and filtered to measure the absolute abundance of every unique TCRbeta CDR3 rearrangement. Productive Simpson clonality was computed per sample as the square root of Simpson's diversity index over productive rearrangements. The clones in this table, taken by TCRdb from immuneACCESS, are in-frame only. Not every clone is retained; where verified, under half of the shortfall comes from an unresolved V gene, and the cause of the rest is unknown. V, J and clone size reflect that table, while D and trimming were determined from the DNA. This sample is represented by around 200,000 clones; 86% of them were singletons. Jointly, the top ten make up 2.5% to 3.5% of the sample.

The source of the sample is a study of blood T cell repertoires in COVID-19 (dated by TCRdb to 2020 to 2021). Turning to the overall study: Recovered participants in ImmuneRACE Cohort 3 were defined as having two consecutive negative NP/OP PCR tests, clearance from a healthcare professional, or resolution of symptoms. The material from the prospective study consisted of cDNA or gDNA derived from T cells, B-cell-depleted T cells, or PBMCs. Deeply sampled blood TCRbeta repertoires from subjects exposed to, actively infected with, or recovered from COVID-19 were included in the dataset. The samples were drawn from the first 160 participants of the ongoing ImmuneRACE study and from roughly 1,300 subjects provided by 6 global collaborators. The collaborator samples originated in the United States, Italy and Spain and spanned the acute and convalescent phases of COVID-19. A freely available public database, intended as a resource for researchers studying the immune response to SARS-CoV-2, is where the repertoires were released. Where HLA class I and class II types were available, the types were taken from metadata supplied by the sample provider, not from assay-based typing. Nearly every sample came with metadata listing a de-identified subject ID, COVID-19 status, age in years and sex.

Study-wide conclusions, independent of this receptor: How much clinical and demographic metadata was included differed by source and by participant, and the metadata was provided uncurated.

Participants in the prospective study were enrolled through a virtual design, were aged roughly 18 to 95 years, and lived in about two dozen United States geographic areas. In the prospective study, cohorts were assigned on the basis of participant-reported clinical history obtained from a screening survey and a study questionnaire. In the prospective study, mobile phlebotomists collected whole blood, serum and a nasopharyngeal or oropharyngeal swab from each participant. Additional blood draws and questionnaires over an approximately two-month period could optionally be provided by prospective study participants. Before DNA extraction, blood samples from the prospective study were shipped at room temperature or frozen.

Sequencing was done on a sample of PBMCs or T cells enriched from blood (not recorded which). The source is a woman between 50 and 59 years old in a cohort exposed to, infected with or recovered from COVID-19 (not recorded which). This chain is built from TRBV4-3 and TRBJ1-6, with TRBD1 perhaps the D gene, on 5 matching bases. CDR3 reads: CASSRSDSPVRRSPLHF. The DNA is as follows: TGCGCCAGCAGCCGCTCAGACAGTCCCGTCCGGCGTTCACCCCTCCACTTT.